This TCR beta chain was identified in a study of vaccination and CD4 T cells after COVID-19. For the study at large: Overlapping spike peptides from SARS-CoV-2, HCoV-NL63, HCoV-OC43 and HCoV-229E served to stimulate the cells.

The Oncomine TCR Beta short-read assay was applied to DNA of cultured CD4+ T cells. TCRdb redid the calling of the PCR reads with MiXCR, one entry per CDR3 protein. The table lists 20,000 to 30,000 distinct CDR3 sequences, approximately 59% of them singletons, with approximately 3% in the top ten. In the case of this clonotype: Its antigen remains unknown.

Treatment noted: approximately nine-day PBMC culture with coronavirus spike peptide pools or control peptides (ViraFEST assay). Per germline, CDR1 SQVTM and CDR2 ANQGSEA. The germline V and J ends were trimmed by 4 bases and 8 bases, with 11 bases remaining between them. There are 12 residues in the CDR3. The sequence was obtained from a human donor who had recovered from COVID-19. V and J are TRBV29-1 and TRBJ1-4, with D maybe TRBD1 (6 bases). Sequenced: CD4+ T cells from blood, cultured in vitro. DNA for the CDR3: TGCAGCGTTGCTACAGGGCGCGAAAAACTGTTTTTT. Its protein is CSVATGREKLFF.